This TCR beta chain comes out of a study of type 1 regulatory T cells. Background on the study: T-allo10 is a Tr1-enriched, alloantigen-specific CD4 T cell product made in vitro. Study results and caveats: Tr1 cells had a more restricted TCR repertoire than non-Tr1 cells.

The table lists this clonotype with many counts. The target antigen is unknown. TCRdb reprocessed the reads via MiXCR and lists one record per CDR3 protein. The table records 35,000 to 50,000 distinct CDR3 sequences, 12% of them present only once. The CDR3 consists of 18 residues. Germline-derived CDR1 and CDR2 are DFQATT and SNEGSKA (reference sequence). V trimming: 6 bases; J trimming: 0 bases; junction bases outside the gene matches: 10. Sequencing was done on a sample of cultured non-Tr1 T cells, either the whole culture or a sorted T cell fraction (not recorded which). This TCR came from a human donor in good health. V and J are TRBV20-1 and TRBJ2-1, with 14 bases matching TRBD2. The chain's CDR3 is CSASPPGTSGSSYNEQFF. In DNA, the CDR3 is TGCAGTGCCTCACCCCCCGGGACTAGCGGGAGCTCCTACAATGAGCAGTTCTTC.